This T cell receptor (beta chain) was identified during a study of T cell clonotyping in hematopoietic cell transplantation. Study conclusions and caveats: No sorting was done, leaving CD4 and CD8 contributions mixed. After transplant, recipient diversity fell while pathologically expanded clonotypes grew through day 180.

Recipient blood drawn about 28 days pretransplant and days 30, 100, 180 after. TCRdb's copy holds only in-frame clones and misses some; the assay was immunoSEQ multiplex PCR. The table has roughly 12,000 clones, under 75% seen once. As regards this clone: Its antigen is unidentified.

The germline gives CDR1 SGHTA, CDR2 FQGNSA. CDR3 length: 15 amino acids. V gave up 2 bases and J gave up 6 bases, with 13 bases separating them. The TCR was taken from a male patient between 60 and 69 years old who had an allogeneic stem cell transplant from an unrelated donor, so the T cells may come from the graft donor. Some clones in this sample may be carry-over from other donors' samples. The rearrangement links TRBV7-2 to TRBJ2-2, with no clear D. Sequences were derived from peripheral blood mononuclear cells, sampled 180 days after allogeneic stem cell transplant. CDR3: CASSLPLNGPGELFF. DNA for the CDR3: TGTGCCAGCAGCTTACCCTTAAATGGTCCCGGGGAGCTGTTTTTT. Using reference TRBV7-2 and TRBJ2-2 for the parts outside the CDR3, the full variable domain is GAGVSQSPSNKVTEKGKDVELRCDPISGHTALYWYRQSLGQGLEFLIYFQGNSAPDKSGLPSDRFSAERTGGSVSTLTIQRTQQEDSAVYLCASSLPLNGPGELFFGEGSRLTVL.